This T cell receptor (beta chain) stems from a study of blood T cell repertoires in COVID-19 (TCRdb year 2020). Regarding the research as a whole: Collaborator samples came from the United States, Italy and Spain and covered acute and convalescent phases of COVID-19. Where HLA class I and class II types were available, the types were taken from metadata supplied by the sample provider, not from assay-based typing. A de-identified subject ID, COVID-19 status, age in years and sex were almost always included in the sample metadata. Subjects who had been exposed to COVID-19, were actively infected with it, or had recovered from it provided the deeply sampled blood TCRbeta repertoires that made up the dataset. Samples were obtained from the ongoing ImmuneRACE study (first 160 participants) and from over a thousand subjects provided by 6 global collaborators. The prospective study material was composed of cDNA or gDNA derived from T cells, B-cell-depleted T cells, or PBMCs. The repertoires were made available in a free public database intended to serve as a resource for research on the immune response to SARS-CoV-2.

Whole blood was collected in K2EDTA tubes by collaborating institutions according to the institutions' own protocols. Collaborator samples were shipped for TCRbeta analysis as frozen whole blood, isolated PBMCs, or DNA extracted from either sample type. Comment on this clone: Its cognate antigen has yet to be identified. Base qualities are not provided; no much larger clone lies one nucleotide away.

On the study overall, not on this receptor specifically: Clinical and demographic metadata were provided uncurated, with the amount varying by source and participant.

The CDR3 goes from the cysteine to the phenylalanine over 14 residues. Kept here is only the CDR3 DNA, which spans 42 bases and is read in frame from base 1. V lost 1 base and J lost 8 bases; the stretch between them is 13 bases long. From the germline V gene, CDR1 is MGHRA and CDR2 is YSYEKL. The immunoSEQ Assay, a bias-controlled multiplex PCR, was used to amplify TCRbeta CDR3 regions from genomic DNA. The original pipeline was this. Within the assay, amplification of reference gene primers was used to estimate how many nucleated cells each sample contained. Sequence reads were collapsed and filtered to measure the absolute abundance of every unique TCRbeta CDR3 rearrangement. For each sample, productive Simpson clonality was calculated as the square root of Simpson's diversity index across productive rearrangements. This is the immuneACCESS table as TCRdb keeps it, with only in-frame sequences that have V and J called. A part of the clones is gone; compared with another copy, unresolved V genes explain less than half, and the rest is unexplained. The DNA was the basis for D and trimming; V, J and clone size are from that table. This sample has around 190,000 clones in its table, and 80% to 90% of those were observed once. 0.95% to 1.3% of the sample is held by the ten biggest clonotypes.

Material for sequencing was peripheral blood. Recombination connected TRBV4-1 to TRBJ2-3; TRBD2 could be the D gene, as 5 bases match. This receptor was obtained from a man aged 25 to 40 with acute or convalescent COVID-19. The sequence in DNA is TGCGCCAGCAGCCAAGCCGGAGGAGTGGCTACGCAGTATTTT. Its coded protein is CASSQAGGVATQYF.